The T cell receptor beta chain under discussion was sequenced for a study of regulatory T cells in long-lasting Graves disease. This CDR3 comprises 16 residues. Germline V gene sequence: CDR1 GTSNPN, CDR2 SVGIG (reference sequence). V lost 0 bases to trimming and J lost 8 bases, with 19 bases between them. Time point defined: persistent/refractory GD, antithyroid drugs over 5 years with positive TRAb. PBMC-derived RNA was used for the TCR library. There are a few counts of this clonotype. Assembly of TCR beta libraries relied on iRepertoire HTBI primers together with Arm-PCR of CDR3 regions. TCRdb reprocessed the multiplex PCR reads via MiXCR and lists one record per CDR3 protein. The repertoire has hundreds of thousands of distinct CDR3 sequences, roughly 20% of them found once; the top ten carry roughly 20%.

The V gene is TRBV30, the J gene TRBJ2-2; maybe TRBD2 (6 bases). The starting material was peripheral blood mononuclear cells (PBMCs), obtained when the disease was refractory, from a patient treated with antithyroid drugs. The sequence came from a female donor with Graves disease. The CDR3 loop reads CAWSVRRVGFGGELFF. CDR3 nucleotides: TGTGCCTGGAGTGTACGGAGGGTAGGGTTCGGTGGGGAGCTGTTTTTT.